The 28 T cell receptor beta chains in this list originate from one sample, sequenced in a study of blood T cell repertoires in COVID-19. Sequenced by immunoSEQ multiplex PCR; TCRdb stores in-frame clones only, minus some. The sample has approximately 37,000 clones, around nine tenths seen once. The sequenced material came from peripheral blood. All receptors derive from a man aged 50 to 60 with active COVID-19.

The CDR3 spells CASSLSSLFYNEQFF. The CDR3 DNA is TGTGCCAGCAGTCTGAGTAGTCTTTTCTACAATGAGCAGTTCTTC. The V and J genes are TRBV6-5 and TRBJ2-1; D is unresolved. V lost 5 bases and J 3 bases, leaving 14 bases between the germline ends. From germline, CDR1 is MNHEY and CDR2 SVGAGI. This CDR3 has 15 residues.

V usage is TRBV9 and J usage is TRBJ2-7, with D perhaps TRBD1 (9 bases). The CDR3 loop spans 17 amino acids. Trimming pared 4 bases from V and 4 bases from J, leaving 24 bases between. Germline loops: CDR1 SGDLS, CDR2 YYNGEE. The CDR3 is CASSPYPGGTGKYEQYF. The CDR3 DNA reads as TGTGCCAGCAGCCCATACCCGGGGGGGACAGGGAAATACGAGCAGTACTTC.

The chain combines TRBV9 with TRBJ1-2; D possibly corresponds to TRBD1 (6 bases). The CDR3 has 14 amino acids. With 3 bases removed from V and 7 bases from J, the gap between germline ends came to 16 bases. Germline values: CDR1 SGDLS, CDR2 YYNGEE. Here the CDR3 reads CASSEGQVIGGYTF. In DNA form, the CDR3 reads TGTGCCAGCAGCGAGGGACAAGTTATAGGTGGCTACACCTTC.

The CDR3 loop is CQPRDGYTF. The CDR3 DNA is TGCCAGCCCAGGGATGGCTACACCTTC. The chain is built from TRBV20-1 and TRBJ1-2; maybe TRBD1 (5 bases). Germline V gene sequence: CDR1 DFQATT, CDR2 SNEGSKA (reference sequence). The CDR3 has 9 amino acids.

This chain links TRBV27 with TRBJ2-1; TRBD2 matches 9 bases. J gave up 9 bases and V 2 bases, and 8 bases lay outside the gene matches. The CDR3 spans 15 residues. Germline CDR1 and CDR2: MNHEY and SMNVEV (reference sequence). This chain's CDR3 is CASSLGREGLGEQFF. In DNA form, the CDR3 reads TGTGCCAGCAGTTTAGGGCGGGAGGGCCTCGGTGAGCAGTTCTTC.

The J gene is TRBJ2-4, the V gene TRBV7-2; the match to TRBD2 covers 8 bases. From germline, CDR1 is SGHTA and CDR2 FQGNSA. The CDR3 is 13 amino acids. Trimming at V came to 10 bases and at J to 6 bases, leaving 8 bases not matched to a gene. Here the CDR3 reads CATMPGGGNIQYF. The CDR3 coding sequence is TGTGCCACCATGCCCGGGGGGGGAAACATTCAGTACTTC.

This clone has more than one count but fewer than ten. The rearrangement uses TRBV19 and TRBJ2-1, with 14 bases that match TRBD2. The J segment lost 5 bases and the V segment lost 5 bases, leaving 8 bases of the junction unmatched. Germline V gives CDR1 LNHDA, CDR2 SQIVND (reference sequence). This CDR3 is built from 17 residues. For the CDR3, the DNA is TGTGCCAGTAGTTTGGGACTAGCGGGAGCGCATAACAATGAGCAGTTCTTC. This translates into CASSLGLAGAHNNEQFF.

V usage is TRBV28 and J usage is TRBJ1-5, with D hard to call. The CDR3 runs 14 residues. V lost 6 bases, J lost 3 bases, and 12 bases lay in between. Per the germline V gene, CDR1 is MDHEN and CDR2 is SYDVKM. DNA for the CDR3: TGTGCCAGCAGCGACTCTGTTGCCAATCAGCCCCAGCATTTT. Translation: CASSDSVANQPQHF.

This clone was observed once. The chain combines TRBV27 with TRBJ2-1; perhaps TRBD1 as D (5 bases). CDR1 is MNHEY, CDR2 SMNVEV, per germline (reference sequence). The V and J ends lost 8 bases and 4 bases respectively, with 21 bases between them. This CDR3 spans 16 amino acids. The CDR3 is CASSTEPGSAYNEQFF. In DNA form, the CDR3 reads TGTGCCAGCTCGACGGAACCAGGGTCGGCTTACAATGAGCAGTTCTTC.

The chain is built from TRBV28 and TRBJ2-7; 8 bases agree with TRBD2. The CDR3 consists of 16 residues. The V and J ends lost 6 bases and 4 bases, in that order; junction bases with no gene match: 14. Germline V lookup: CDR1 MDHEN, CDR2 SYDVKM. In DNA, the CDR3 is TGTGCCAGCAGGCAGGAGGGTCGGGGGGGCAGGTACGAGCAGTACTTC. Protein: CASRQEGRGGRYEQYF.

This rearrangement joins TRBV15 to TRBJ2-1; 10 positions match TRBD2. The CDR3 consists of 15 residues. Germline V lookup: CDR1 LNHNV, CDR2 YYDKDF (reference sequence). The V gene end was trimmed by 2 bases and the J gene end by 4 bases; junction bases not matched to a gene: 2. Here the CDR3 DNA reads TGTGCCACCAGCAGAAGTAGCGGGGGGTACAATGAGCAGTTCTTC. Translating it yields CATSRSSGGYNEQFF.

This chain links TRBV24-1 with TRBJ2-5, with 9 bases identical to TRBD1. Germline V gene sequence: CDR1 KGHDR, CDR2 SFDVKD. The CDR3 is 15 amino acids. V trimming: 3 bases; J trimming: 4 bases; junction bases outside the gene matches: 5. The CDR3 DNA sequence: TGTGCCACCAGTGATACTTACAGGGGGCTAGAGACCCAGTACTTC. This sequence encodes CATSDTYRGLETQYF.

This clone was detected once. The chain employs TRBV9 and TRBJ1-4; D might be TRBD1 (6 bases). Trimming took off 0 bases at V and 3 bases at J, with 12 bases between the two ends. This CDR3 contains 16 residues. In germline, CDR1 is SGDLS, CDR2 YYNGEE. As DNA, the CDR3 is TGTGCCAGCAGCGTAGGACAGGAAGGGGCTAATGAAAAACTGTTTTTT. Encoded protein: CASSVGQEGANEKLFF.

This chain joins TRBV15 and TRBJ2-3, with 7 bases aligning to TRBD2. This CDR3 region has 17 residues. V was clipped by 0 bases and J by 5 bases; unmatched bases: 11. Germline CDR1 is LNHNV and CDR2 is YYDKDF (reference sequence). The CDR3: CATSRDLAEREEDTQYF. The CDR3 bases are TGTGCCACCAGCAGAGATCTAGCGGAGAGGGAGGAAGATACGCAGTATTTT. Filled out from reference TRBV15 and TRBJ2-3, the complete variable domain reads DAMVIQNPRYQVTQFGKPVTLSCSQTLNHNVMYWYQQKSSQAPKLLFHYYDKDFNNEADTPDNFQSRRPNTSFCFLDIRSPGLGDTAMYLCATSRDLAEREEDTQYFGPGTRLTVL.

The V call is TRBV7-2, the J call TRBJ1-2; weak D call: TRBD1 (6 bases). CDR1 is SGHTA and CDR2 is FQGNSA in the germline V gene. The V end was cut by 5 bases, the J end by 1 base, with 17 bases between. This CDR3 has 16 residues. The CDR3 region has the DNA TGTGCCAGCAGCCCGACCGGGACAATCTATAACTATGGCTACACCTTC. The encoded protein is CASSPTGTIYNYGYTF.

The gene calls are TRBV5-4 and TRBJ2-7, with 8 bases matching TRBD1. From germline, CDR1 is SGHNT and CDR2 YYREEE (reference sequence). The junction had 6 bases not matched to a gene; V was cut back by 4 bases and J by 0 bases. The CDR3 runs 15 residues. CDR3 in DNA: TGTGCCAGCAGCCGGGACAGGTCCCTCTCCTACGAGCAGTACTTC. This translates into CASSRDRSLSYEQYF.

The chain is built from TRBV24-1 and TRBJ2-7, with D perhaps TRBD2 (6 bases). Per germline, CDR1 KGHDR and CDR2 SFDVKD. This CDR3 is 13 amino acids long. Between the trimmed V and J ends, which lost 2 bases and 3 bases, there was a span of 7 bases. CDR3: CATSDSGVYEQYF. CDR3 in DNA: TGTGCCACCAGTGATTCGGGAGTCTACGAGCAGTACTTC.

The J gene is TRBJ2-1, the V gene TRBV6-5; 13 bases map to TRBD2. The junction had 8 bases not matched to a gene; V was cut back by 8 bases and J by 7 bases. This CDR3 region has 15 residues. Germline CDR1 is MNHEY and CDR2 is SVGAGI. The CDR3, as DNA: TGTGCCAGCTCCCGGACTAGCGGGAGCAGTAATGAGCAGTTCTTC. It specifies CASSRTSGSSNEQFF.

The CDR3 spells CASSLGTVTDTQYF. CDR3 sequence (DNA): TGTGCCAGCAGCTTAGGGACAGTAACAGATACGCAGTATTTT. The rearrangement joins TRBV7-6 to TRBJ2-3; TRBD1 might be the D (6 bases). The CDR3 sequence is 14 residues long. Trimming left V 1 base short and J 3 bases short, with 8 bases between. From germline, CDR1 is SGHVS and CDR2 FNYEAQ.

This clone was observed a single time. This chain connects TRBV28 to TRBJ1-3; 11 nucleotides line up with TRBD1. V shed 3 bases and J 0 bases; nucleotides not matched to a gene: 16. Germline CDR1 is MDHEN and CDR2 is SYDVKM. The CDR3 is 21 residues long. The CDR3 region is CASSFSGPGQGVFSSGNTIYF. The CDR3 bases are TGTGCCAGCAGTTTCAGCGGCCCGGGACAGGGGGTCTTTTCCTCTGGAAACACCATATATTTT.

CDR3: CASSLSGRHNEQFF. CDR3 bases: TGTGCCAGCAGCTTAAGCGGGAGGCACAATGAGCAGTTCTTC. V and J are TRBV7-9 and TRBJ2-1; TRBD2 matches 9 bases. The V segment lost 2 bases and the J segment 5 bases; nucleotides outside the gene matches: 1. The CDR3 contains 14 residues. Per germline, CDR1 SEHNR and CDR2 FQNEAQ (reference sequence).

By share of the sample, this clone is medium-sized. The rearrangement uses TRBV7-9 and TRBJ1-2; TRBD1 matches 7 bases. This CDR3 is 14 amino acids long. The germline gives CDR1 SEHNR, CDR2 FQNEAQ (reference sequence). The trim removed 5 bases at V and 7 bases at J, leaving 10 bases unmatched. CDR3 protein: CASSPRTGISGYTF. The CDR3 nucleotides read TGTGCCAGCAGCCCAAGGACAGGAATCTCTGGCTACACCTTC.

This chain links TRBV9 with TRBJ1-2, with a tentative D call TRBD1 (6 bases). Germline CDR1 is SGDLS and CDR2 is YYNGEE. The CDR3 runs 15 residues. V lost 0 bases and J lost 6, with 15 bases in between. CDR3 loop: CASSVEGGIQHGYTF. CDR3 DNA: TGTGCCAGCAGCGTAGAGGGGGGGATCCAACATGGCTACACCTTC.

This chain uses TRBV19 with TRBJ1-3; no clear D. The length of the CDR3 is 14 residues. V was trimmed by 5 bases and J by 2 bases, leaving 10 bases between them. CDR1 LNHDA and CDR2 SQIVND come from the germline V gene (reference sequence). The CDR3 region is CASSFSVAGNTIYF. Here the CDR3 DNA reads TGTGCCAGTAGTTTCTCCGTTGCTGGAAACACCATATATTTT.

The chain employs TRBV5-1 and TRBJ2-5, with D possibly TRBD2 on 6 matching bases. The CDR3 totals 14 residues. The V end lost 4 bases, the J end lost 5 bases, and 15 bases lay between the germline ends. Germline-derived CDR1 and CDR2 are SGHRS and YFSETQ. CDR3 nucleotide sequence: TGCGCCAGCAGCCAAGCGGGCCAAGGGGAGACCCAGTACTTC. Amino acid sequence: CASSQAGQGETQYF.

By share, this clone counts as medium-sized. The chain carries TRBV28 and TRBJ1-5, with D perhaps TRBD1 (5 bases). Germline CDR1 MDHEN, CDR2 SYDVKM. Trimming shortened V by 5 bases and J by 0 bases, and 11 bases separated the two germline ends. The CDR3 has 15 residues. The CDR3 sequence: CASSPTVFSNQPQHF. In DNA form, the CDR3 reads TGTGCCAGCAGTCCGACAGTCTTTAGCAATCAGCCCCAGCATTTT.

The chain is built from TRBV5-6 and TRBJ2-5, with TRBD1 matching over 9 bases. V was clipped by 5 bases and J by 0 bases; unmatched bases: 5. The CDR3 is made up of 15 amino acids. The V gene's germline CDR1 is SGHDT and CDR2 YYEEEE. The CDR3 nucleotides read TGTGCCAGCAGGGACACAGGGGGCTACCAAGAGACCCAGTACTTC. This encodes CASRDTGGYQETQYF.

The chain joins TRBV6-4 to TRBJ2-2; TRBD2 is a possible D gene (6 bases). The CDR3 length is 15 residues. Germline loops: CDR1 MRHNA, CDR2 SNTAGT. V dropped 6 bases and J dropped 3 bases, with 14 bases sitting between them. The CDR3 loop is CASSPGTGHTGELFF. For the CDR3, the DNA is TGTGCCAGCAGCCCCGGGACTGGGCACACCGGGGAGCTGTTTTTT.